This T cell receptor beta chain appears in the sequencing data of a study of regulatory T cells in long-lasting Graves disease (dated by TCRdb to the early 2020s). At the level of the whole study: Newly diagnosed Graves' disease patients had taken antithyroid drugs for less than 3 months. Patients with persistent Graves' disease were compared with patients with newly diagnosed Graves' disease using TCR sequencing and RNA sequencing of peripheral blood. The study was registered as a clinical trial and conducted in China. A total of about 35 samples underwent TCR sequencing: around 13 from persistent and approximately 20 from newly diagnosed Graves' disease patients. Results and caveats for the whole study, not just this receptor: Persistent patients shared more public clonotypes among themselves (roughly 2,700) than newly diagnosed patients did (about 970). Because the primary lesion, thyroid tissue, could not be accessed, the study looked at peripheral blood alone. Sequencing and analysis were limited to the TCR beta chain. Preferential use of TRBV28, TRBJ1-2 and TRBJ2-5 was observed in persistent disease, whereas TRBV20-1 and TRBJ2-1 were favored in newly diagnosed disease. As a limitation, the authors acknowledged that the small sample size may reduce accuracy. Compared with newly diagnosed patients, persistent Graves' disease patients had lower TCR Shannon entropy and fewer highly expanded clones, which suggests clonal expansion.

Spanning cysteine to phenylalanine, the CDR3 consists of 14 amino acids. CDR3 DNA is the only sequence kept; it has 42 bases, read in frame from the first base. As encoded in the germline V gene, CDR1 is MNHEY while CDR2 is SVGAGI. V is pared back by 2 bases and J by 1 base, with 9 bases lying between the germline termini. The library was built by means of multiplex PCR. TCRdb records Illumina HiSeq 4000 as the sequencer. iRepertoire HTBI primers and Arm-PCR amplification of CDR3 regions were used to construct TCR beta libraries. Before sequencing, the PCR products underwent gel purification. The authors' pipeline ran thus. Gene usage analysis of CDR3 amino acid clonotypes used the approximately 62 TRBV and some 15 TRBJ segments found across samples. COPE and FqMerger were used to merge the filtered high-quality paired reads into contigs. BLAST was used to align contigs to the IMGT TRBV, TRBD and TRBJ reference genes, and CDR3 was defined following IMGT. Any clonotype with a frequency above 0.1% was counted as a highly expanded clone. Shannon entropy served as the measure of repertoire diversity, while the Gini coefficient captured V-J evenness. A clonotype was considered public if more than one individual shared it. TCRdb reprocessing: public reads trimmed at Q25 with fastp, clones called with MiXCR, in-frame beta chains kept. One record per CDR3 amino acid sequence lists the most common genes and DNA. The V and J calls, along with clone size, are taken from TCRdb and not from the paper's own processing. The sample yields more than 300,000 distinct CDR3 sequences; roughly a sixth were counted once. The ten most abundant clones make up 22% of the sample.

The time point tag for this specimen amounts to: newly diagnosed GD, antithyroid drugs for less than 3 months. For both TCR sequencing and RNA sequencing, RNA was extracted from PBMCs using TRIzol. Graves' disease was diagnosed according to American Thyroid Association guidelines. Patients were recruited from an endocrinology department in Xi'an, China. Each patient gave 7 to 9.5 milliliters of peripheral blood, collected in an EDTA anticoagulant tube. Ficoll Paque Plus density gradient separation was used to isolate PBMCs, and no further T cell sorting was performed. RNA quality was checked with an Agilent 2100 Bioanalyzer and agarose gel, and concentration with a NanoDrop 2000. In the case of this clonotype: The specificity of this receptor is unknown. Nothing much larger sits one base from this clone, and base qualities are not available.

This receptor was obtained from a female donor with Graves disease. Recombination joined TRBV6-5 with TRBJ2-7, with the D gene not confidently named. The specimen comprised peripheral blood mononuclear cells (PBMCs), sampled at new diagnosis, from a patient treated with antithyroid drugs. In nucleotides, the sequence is TGTGCCAGCAGTTACCCGGACCCGTCCTACGAGCAGTACTTC. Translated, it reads CASSYPDPSYEQYF.